A selection of T cell receptor beta chains follows, all from one sample in a study of T cell responses to AZD1222 COVID-19 vaccine. Sequenced by immunoSEQ multiplex PCR; TCRdb stores in-frame clones only, minus some. The sample consists of more than 75,000 clones, approximately 90% of them appearing once. Sequencing used peripheral blood, obtained on day 0 of AZD1222 vaccination. The origin of the receptors is an adult in good health. Each CDR3 is given with its conserved first and last residue. A D gene is named only where the DNA matches it firmly. Where a row states a size, it is once, few, many or the class of an expanded clone; other rows omit it.

TRBJ1-2 once TRBV29-1 NA CSVVNTDYYGYTF TGCAGCGTTGTGAACACCGATTACTATGGCTACACCTTC
TRBJ1-5 NA TRBV12-5 NA CASDLDVGQPQHF TGTGCTAGTGACCTCGACGTAGGTCAGCCCCAGCATTTT
TRBJ2-3 NA TRBV25-1 TRBD2 CASSEFGGGSTDTQYF TGTGCCAGCAGTGAATTCGGGGGGGGGAGCACAGATACGCAGTATTTT
TRBJ2-6 NA TRBV27 NA CASSLSGKSSGANVLTF TGTGCCAGCAGTTTATCGGGAAAGTCCTCTGGGGCCAACGTCCTGACTTTC
TRBJ1-1 NA TRBV4-1 NA CASSLKDTGPEAFF TGCGCCAGCAGCCTCAAGGATACCGGGCCCGAAGCTTTCTTT
TRBJ2-7 NA TRBV28 NA CASRLGQASYEQYF TGTGCCAGTCGATTAGGGCAGGCCTCCTACGAGCAGTACTTC
TRBJ1-1 NA TRBV19 NA CASSIGGMNTEAFF TGTGCCAGTAGTATTGGGGGGATGAACACTGAAGCTTTCTTT
TRBJ1-1 NA TRBV4-1 TRBD1 CASQRTGGNTEAFF TGCGCCAGTCAGCGGACAGGGGGGAACACTGAAGCTTTCTTT
TRBJ1-5 NA TRBV6-5 TRBD1 CASSKTGGYQPQHF TGTGCCAGCTCGAAGACAGGGGGATATCAGCCCCAGCATTTT
TRBJ1-2 NA TRBV28 NA CASSSPGRVHGYTF TGTGCCAGCAGTTCTCCCGGCAGGGTTCATGGCTACACCTTC
TRBJ2-4 NA TRBV6-1 NA CASIEREGGNIQYF TGTGCCAGCATAGAGAGGGAAGGAGGAAACATTCAGTACTTC
TRBJ2-1 NA TRBV5-6 TRBD1 CASSLGTGLPLSYNEQFF TGTGCCAGCAGCTTGGGGACAGGGTTGCCCCTCTCCTACAATGAGCAGTTCTTC